A selection of T cell receptor beta chains follows, all from one sample in a study of T cells after yellow fever vaccination. A single record per CDR3 protein comes from TCRdb applying MiXCR to the 5' RACE reads. The sample has just under 600,000 distinct CDR3 sequences, about 13% seen once. The source was PBMCs, collected on the day of the yellow fever booster vaccination. The receptors shown here come from a man aged 25-45 years who received the YFV17D yellow fever vaccine. CDR3s include the opening cysteine and the closing phenylalanine or tryptophan. Each record gives: V gene, D gene, J gene, clone size, CDR3 DNA, CDR3 protein. A D gene is named only where the DNA matches it firmly. Clone sizes are given selectively: once, few, many, or a class where the clone is expanded.

TRBV7-2	.	TRBJ2-4	.	TGTGCCAGCAGCAAGAGCGGTCTAGCCAAAAACATTCAGTACTTC	CASSKSGLAKNIQYF
TRBV5-4	.	TRBJ2-1	few	TGTGCCAGCAGATTCGACCAGAGCGTAGGTGAGCAGTTCTTC	CASRFDQSVGEQFF
TRBV9	.	TRBJ2-5	.	TGTGCCAGCAGCGTAGCTCCCCGGCTCGAGACCCAGTACTTC	CASSVAPRLETQYF
TRBV2	TRBD2	TRBJ2-2	.	TGTGCCAGCAGATCGGGACTAGCAAACACCGGGGAGCTGTTTTTT	CASRSGLANTGELFF
TRBV9	TRBD2	TRBJ2-5	few	TGTGCCAGCGGAGCGGGAGGGCTAGAGACCCAGTACTTC	CASGAGGLETQYF
TRBV25-1	.	TRBJ2-7	few	TGTGCCAGCAGTGAAAATCCAGACTACGAGCAGTACTTC	CASSENPDYEQYF
TRBV24-1	.	TRBJ2-3	few	TGTGCCACCAGTGTCGGTAGTGTCCCAGATACGCAGTATTTT	CATSVGSVPDTQYF
TRBV7-8	TRBD1	TRBJ2-4	.	TGTGCCAGCAGCCGATACGGACAGGGTACCGCCAAAAACATTCAGTACTTC	CASSRYGQGTAKNIQYF
TRBV18	.	TRBJ2-6	.	TGTGCCAGCTCGCGGGTCACTGGGGCCAACGTCCTGACTTTC	CASSRVTGANVLTF
TRBV5-1	.	TRBJ2-1	.	TGCGCCAGCAGCTTGGCCTCGGGGAGATCTCCCAATGAGCAGTTCTTC	CASSLASGRSPNEQFF
TRBV7-6	.	TRBJ2-5	.	TGTGCCAGCAGCTTAGGGCCAAGCCCGCGGGAGACCCAGTACTTC	CASSLGPSPRETQYF
TRBV14	.	TRBJ2-1	.	TGTGCCAGCGGACTGAACTCCTACAATGAGCAGTTCTTC	CASGLNSYNEQFF
TRBV5-5	.	TRBJ2-2	.	TGTGCCAGCAGCTGGGGCCTTGGGCGAACAACCACCGGGGAGCTGTTTTTT	CASSWGLGRTTTGELFF
TRBV25-1	.	TRBJ2-7	few	TGTGCCAGCAGTGACGTACAGGGCTACGAGCAGTACTTC	CASSDVQGYEQYF
TRBV20-1	.	TRBJ2-1	few	TGCAGTGCTACCCCGGTTTCAAGCTCCTACAATGAGCAGTTCTTC	CSATPVSSSYNEQFF
TRBV28	TRBD1	TRBJ1-2	few	TGTGCCAGCAGGTCTCGGAATACAGGGGTTTACACCTTC	CASRSRNTGVYTF
TRBV6-1	TRBD2	TRBJ2-1	few	TGTGCCAGCAGATTAAGCCAGACTAGCGGGAGCTCCTACAATGAGCAGTTCTTC	CASRLSQTSGSSYNEQFF
TRBV10-2	.	TRBJ1-5	.	TGCGCCAGCAGGAGGACGGCCAACAATCAGCCCCAGCATTTT	CASRRTANNQPQHF
TRBV20-1	TRBD2	TRBJ2-5	.	TGCAGTGCTAGAAGAACAGGATCGACTAGCGGATATCAAGAGACCCAGTACTTC	CSARRTGSTSGYQETQYF
TRBV12-3/TRBV12-4	.	TRBJ2-1	.	TGTGCCAGCAGTTTCCCCCAAGACCGGGAGCACAATGAGCAGTTCTTC	CASSFPQDREHNEQFF
TRBV11-1	.	TRBJ2-7	.	TGTGCCAGCAGCTCGCAGACCTACGAGCAGTACTTC	CASSSQTYEQYF
TRBV2	TRBD2	TRBJ2-1	many	TGTGCCAGCATCCTACCTGGGACTAGCGGGAGCCTCGGGGGGAGTGAGCAGTTCTTC	CASILPGTSGSLGGSEQFF
TRBV20-1	.	TRBJ2-1	.	TGCAGTTCTTCCGGGACCGCATCCTACAATGAGCAGTTCTTC	CSSSGTASYNEQFF
TRBV7-2	.	TRBJ2-3	many	TGTGCCAGCAGCTTAGCCTTGCTAACAGATACGCAGTATTTT	CASSLALLTDTQYF
TRBV9	TRBD2	TRBJ2-2	once	TGTGCCAGCAGCCCTTCTAGCGGAATTAACACCGGGGAGCTGTTTTTT	CASSPSSGINTGELFF
TRBV10-2	TRBD1	TRBJ2-5	few	TGCGCAACACAGGGGGCCGAGACCCAGTACTTC	CATQGAETQYF